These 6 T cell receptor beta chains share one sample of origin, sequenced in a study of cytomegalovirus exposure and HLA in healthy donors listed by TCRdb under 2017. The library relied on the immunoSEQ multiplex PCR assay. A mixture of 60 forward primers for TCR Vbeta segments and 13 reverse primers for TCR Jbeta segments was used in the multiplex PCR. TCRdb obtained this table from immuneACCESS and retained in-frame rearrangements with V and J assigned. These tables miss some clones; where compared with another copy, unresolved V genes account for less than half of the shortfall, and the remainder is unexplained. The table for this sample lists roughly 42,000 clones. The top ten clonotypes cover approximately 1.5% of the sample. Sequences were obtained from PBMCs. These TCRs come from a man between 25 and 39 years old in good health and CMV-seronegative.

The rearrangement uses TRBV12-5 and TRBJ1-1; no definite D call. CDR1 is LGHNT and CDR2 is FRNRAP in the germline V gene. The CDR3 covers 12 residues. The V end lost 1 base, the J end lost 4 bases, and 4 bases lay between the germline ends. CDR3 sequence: CASGLGSTEAFF. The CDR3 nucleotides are TGTGCTAGTGGTTTGGGGAGCACTGAAGCTTTCTTT. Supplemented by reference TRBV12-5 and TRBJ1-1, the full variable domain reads DARVTQTPRHKVTEMGQEVTMRCQPILGHNTVFWYRQTMMQGLELLAYFRNRAPLDDSGMPKDRFSAEMPDATLATLKIQPSEPRDSAVYFCASGLGSTEAFFGQGTRLTVV.

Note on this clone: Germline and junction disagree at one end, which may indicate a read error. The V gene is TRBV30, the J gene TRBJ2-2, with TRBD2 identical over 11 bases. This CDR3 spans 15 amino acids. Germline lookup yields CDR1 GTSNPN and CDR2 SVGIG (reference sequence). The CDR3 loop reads CAGSYSGRDTGELFF. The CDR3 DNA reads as TGTGCCGGGAGTTATAGCGGGAGGGACACCGGGGAGCTGTTTTTT.

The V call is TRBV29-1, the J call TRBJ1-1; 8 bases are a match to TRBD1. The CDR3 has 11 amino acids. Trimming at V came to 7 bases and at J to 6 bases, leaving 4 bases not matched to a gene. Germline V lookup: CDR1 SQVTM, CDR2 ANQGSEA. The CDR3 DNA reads TGCAGCGGCCAGGGGGCGGCTGAAGCTTTCTTT. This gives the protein CSGQGAAEAFF.

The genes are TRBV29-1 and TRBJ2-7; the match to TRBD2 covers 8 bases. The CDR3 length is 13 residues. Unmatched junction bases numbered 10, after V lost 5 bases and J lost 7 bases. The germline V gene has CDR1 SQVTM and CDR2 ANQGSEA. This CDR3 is CSVSLAGRWEQYF. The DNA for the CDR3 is TGCAGCGTTTCCCTAGCGGGTAGGTGGGAGCAGTACTTC.

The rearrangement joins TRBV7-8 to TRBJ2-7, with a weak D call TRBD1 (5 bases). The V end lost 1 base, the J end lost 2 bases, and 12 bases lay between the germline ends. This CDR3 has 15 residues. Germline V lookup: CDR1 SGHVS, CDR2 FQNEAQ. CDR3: CASSLGGVETYEQYF. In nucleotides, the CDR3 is TGTGCCAGCAGCTTAGGGGGCGTCGAAACCTACGAGCAGTACTTC. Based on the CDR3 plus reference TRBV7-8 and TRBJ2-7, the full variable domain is GAGVSQSPRYKVAKRGQDVALRCDPISGHVSLFWYQQALGQGPEFLTYFQNEAQLDKSGLPSDRFFAERPEGSVSTLKIQRTQQEDSAVYLCASSLGGVETYEQYFGPGTRLTVT.

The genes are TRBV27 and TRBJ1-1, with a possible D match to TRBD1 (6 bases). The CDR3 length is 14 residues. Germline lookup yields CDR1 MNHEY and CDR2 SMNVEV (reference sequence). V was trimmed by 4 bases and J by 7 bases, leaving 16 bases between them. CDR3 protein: CASSSPFRDNEAFF. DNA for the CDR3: TGTGCCAGCAGTTCACCCTTCAGGGACAATGAAGCTTTCTTT.